The source of this TCR beta chain is a study of T cells expressing NK-cell markers. cDNA encoding TCR beta was synthesized via 5'RACE template switching incorporating UMIs. Reprocessing the 5' RACE reads, TCRdb reports a single entry for every CDR3 protein and omits DNA. The table lists 350,000 to 500,000 distinct CDR3 sequences. The source is a woman aged 18 to 75 in good health. The sample comprised blood T cells: a sorted CD56 or NKG2C T cell subset, CD4+ or CD8+ T cells, or bulk PBMC T cells (not recorded which).

This CDR3 is CSARVGLATGELFF. V is TRBV20-1 and J is TRBJ2-2; the TRBD2 assignment by TCRdb is unverifiable without DNA. CDR1 is DFQATT and CDR2 is SNEGSKA in the germline V gene (reference sequence). The length of the CDR3 is 14 residues.